This T cell receptor (beta chain) was obtained from a study of shared T cell receptors in the human thymus. The data were produced by immunoSEQ multiplex PCR, yet TCRdb's version contains in-frame clones alone and is incomplete. The sample includes 600,000 or so clones, around 87% of them seen just once. Germline CDR1 KGHSH, CDR2 LQKENI. The CDR3 covers 16 residues. Note on this clone: The junction differs from germline at one of its ends, possibly a read error. Other DNA sequences in this sample translate to the same CDR3.

These data are also associated with another study on human thymus T cells. In that study: Thymic and blood repertoires appeared to show biased V and J gene usage.

What was sequenced was thymocytes. This clonotype originated in a boy less than two years old with a congenital heart defect. This chain joins TRBV18 and TRBJ1-6, with D perhaps TRBD1 (6 bases). In DNA form, the CDR3 reads TGTGCCAGCTCACCATCCTTAGCAGGGGATAATTCCCCCCTCCACTTT. Translating gives CASSPSLAGDNSPLHF.